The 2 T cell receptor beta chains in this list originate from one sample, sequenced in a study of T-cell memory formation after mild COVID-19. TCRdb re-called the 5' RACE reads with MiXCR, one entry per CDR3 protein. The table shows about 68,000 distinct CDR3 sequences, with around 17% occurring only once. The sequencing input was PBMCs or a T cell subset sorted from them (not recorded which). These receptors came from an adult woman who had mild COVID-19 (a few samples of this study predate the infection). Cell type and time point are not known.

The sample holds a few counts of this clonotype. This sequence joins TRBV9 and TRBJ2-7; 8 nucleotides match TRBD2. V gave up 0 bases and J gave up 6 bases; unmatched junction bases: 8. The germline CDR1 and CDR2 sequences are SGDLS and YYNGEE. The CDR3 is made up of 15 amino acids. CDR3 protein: CASSVGGSGSSEQYF. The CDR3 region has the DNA TGTGCCAGCAGCGTAGGCGGCAGCGGGAGTTCCGAGCAGTACTTC.

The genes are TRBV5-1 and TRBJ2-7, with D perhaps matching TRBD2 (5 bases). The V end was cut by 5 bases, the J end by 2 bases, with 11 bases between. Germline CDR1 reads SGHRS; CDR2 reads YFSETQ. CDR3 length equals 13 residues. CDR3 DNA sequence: TGCGCCAGCAGTGTCGGAGGTACCTACGAGCAGTACTTC. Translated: CASSVGGTYEQYF.